The subject of this entry is one T cell receptor beta chain. TCRdb used MiXCR to reprocess the RT-PCR reads, holding one entry per CDR3 protein. The table has about 700,000 distinct CDR3 sequences, approximately 15% seen once. The ends were cut back, 1 base at V and 4 bases at J, with 11 bases in the middle. The germline V gene has CDR1 SGDLS and CDR2 YYNGEE. The CDR3 has 14 residues. The chain is built from TRBV9 and TRBJ1-2; D gene unclear. The source of this sequence is a female donor in good health, serving as a healthy control. The sample taken for sequencing was memory CD4+ T cells from blood. CDR3 sequence: CASSVTDRAYGYTF. The CDR3 nucleotides are TGTGCCAGCAGCGTAACGGACCGAGCCTATGGCTACACCTTC.